This entry concerns a single T cell receptor beta chain. Researchers amplified the TCR beta CDR3 regions from RNA transcripts. HTBI primers drove first-round RT-PCR of the TCR CDR3. TCRdb recomputed calls from the multiplex PCR reads with MiXCR, one row per CDR3 protein. The sample lists 400,000 to 500,000 distinct CDR3 sequences, roughly 13% occurring once. These data belong to a study of T cells in Graves' hyperthyroidism and ophthalmopathy. This receptor was identified in a young woman with Graves' hyperthyroidism. The specimen sequenced was blood.

In nucleotides, the CDR3 is TGTGCCTGGAGTGCTCGGACAGGGGGCCTCGAGACCCAGTACTTC. It specifies CAWSARTGGLETQYF. This chain uses TRBV30 with TRBJ2-5; 11 bases are a match to TRBD1. Losses at the gene ends were 1 base for V and 5 bases for J; bases not matched to a gene: 6. The CDR3 spans 15 residues. Germline V gene sequence: CDR1 GTSNPN, CDR2 SVGIG (reference sequence).